Following are 13 T cell receptor beta chains from one sample sequenced in a study of blood T cell repertoires in COVID-19. Clones were read by immunoSEQ multiplex PCR, and TCRdb kept only the in-frame ones, dropping some. This table has roughly 200,000 clones, about 77% appearing once. Sequences were obtained from peripheral blood. The origin of the receptors is a woman of 80 years or more with active or convalescent COVID-19.

The gene calls are TRBV5-1 and TRBJ2-5; D is possibly TRBD2 (5 bases). CDR1 and CDR2 from the germline V gene are SGHRS and YFSETQ. The CDR3 length is 15 residues. V gave up 2 bases and J gave up 1 base, with 12 bases separating them. Here the CDR3 reads CASSFSMLAQETQYF. The CDR3 nucleotides read TGCGCCAGCAGCTTCTCGATGCTAGCCCAAGAGACCCAGTACTTC.

On this clone itself: The DNA is omitted, as the CDR3 cannot be located on it reliably, and the CDR3 follows TCRdb's listing. The genes are TRBV5-1 and TRBJ1-3; the DNA was not compared with TRBD1, the D call given in the table. The CDR3 is 16 residues long, counting both termini. The germline gives CDR1 SGHRS, CDR2 YFSETQ. CDR3: CASRQTTGVPGNTIYF.

V is TRBV9 and J is TRBJ1-6, with 9 nucleotides matching TRBD1. The CDR3 is 16 residues long. V gave up 4 bases and J gave up 9 bases; unmatched junction bases: 11. Germline values: CDR1 SGDLS, CDR2 YYNGEE. In DNA, the CDR3 is TGTGCCAGCAGCCCCGCGGTCGGGACAGGGCTTTCACCCCTCCACTTT. Translated, it gives CASSPAVGTGLSPLHF.

Turning to this clone: Without the conserved terminal phenylalanine or tryptophan, this CDR3 likely stems from a read error. No DNA is shown, since the ends of the CDR3 on it are uncertain; the CDR3 is the one TCRdb lists. V is TRBV6-1 and J is TRBJ1-6; the table names TRBD1, a call not compared with the DNA. The V gene's germline CDR1 is MNHNS and CDR2 SASEGT. The CDR3 is 13 amino acids long, termini counted. The CDR3 here is CASSEDRVGSFNS.

The gene calls are TRBV6-5 and TRBJ2-7, with D possibly matching TRBD1 (6 bases). The germline V gene has CDR1 MNHEY and CDR2 SVGAGI. Trimming cost V 4 bases and J 2 bases, with 9 bases left between them. This CDR3 is built from 13 residues. The DNA for the CDR3 is TGTGCCAGCAGTTCACGACAGGCCTACGAGCAGTACTTC. The encoded protein is CASSSRQAYEQYF.

This chain connects TRBV29-1 to TRBJ2-3; 9 nucleotides line up with TRBD1. The V gene's germline CDR1 is SQVTM and CDR2 ANQGSEA. Trimming removed 7 bases from V and 6 bases from J; junction bases left unmatched: 5. The CDR3 is made up of 12 amino acids. The CDR3 DNA sequence: TGCAGCGGGGGGGACAGGGCTGATACGCAGTATTTT. Amino acids: CSGGDRADTQYF.

J is TRBJ2-3 and V is TRBV5-4, with 14 bases that match TRBD2. Germline V gene lookup returns CDR1 SGHNT and CDR2 YYREEE (reference sequence). The CDR3 loop spans 14 amino acids. J was trimmed by 3 bases and V by 7 bases; bases with no gene match: 1. This CDR3 is CASGTSGGTDTQYF. The CDR3 region has the DNA TGTGCCAGCGGGACTAGCGGGGGTACAGATACGCAGTATTTT.

As concerns this clone: The same CDR3 can be traced to other DNA sequences in this sample. J is TRBJ2-5 and V is TRBV2, with D tentatively TRBD1 (6 bases). The CDR3 is made up of 13 amino acids. V was pared by 4 bases and J by 4 bases, with 10 bases between. CDR1 and CDR2 (germline): SNHLY, FYNNEI. The CDR3 sequence is CASSVRGGETQYF. CDR3 nucleotides: TGTGCCAGCAGTGTACGAGGGGGAGAGACCCAGTACTTC.

This sequence joins TRBV5-4 and TRBJ2-6; 8 positions agree with TRBD1. The V gene's germline CDR1 is SGHNT and CDR2 YYREEE (reference sequence). V lost 2 bases and J lost 3; bases outside the gene matches: 1. The CDR3 sequence is 15 residues long. The CDR3 region is CASSLDRGGANVLTF. DNA for the CDR3: TGTGCCAGCAGCTTAGACAGGGGTGGGGCCAACGTCCTGACTTTC.

The rearrangement uses TRBV6-5 and TRBJ1-6, with 8 bases aligning to TRBD1. The CDR3 spans 15 residues. CDR1 and CDR2 from the germline V gene are MNHEY and SVGAGI. Unmatched junction bases numbered 9, after V lost 5 bases and J lost 9 bases. CDR3 amino acids: CASSIGDRGGSPLHF. Written as DNA, the CDR3 is TGTGCCAGCAGTATCGGTGACAGGGGTGGTTCACCCCTCCACTTT.

The sample holds one count of this clone. The rearrangement links TRBV6-5 to TRBJ2-7; D not resolved. The germline V and J ends were trimmed by 8 bases and 1 base, with 6 bases remaining between them. Germline V gene data show CDR1 as MNHEY and CDR2 as SVGAGI. This CDR3 contains 11 residues. The CDR3 sequence: CASQESYEQYF. CDR3 in DNA: TGTGCCAGCCAGGAATCCTACGAGCAGTACTTC.

The chain employs TRBV28 and TRBJ2-7, with D maybe TRBD1 (5 bases). The CDR3 contains 14 residues. Trimming left V 8 bases short and J 4 bases short, with 18 bases between. The germline CDR1 and CDR2 sequences are MDHEN and SYDVKM. CDR3 sequence (DNA): TGTGCCAGCCTCAGGGCTTCCGAGTATTACGAGCAGTACTTC. It encodes CASLRASEYYEQYF.

J is TRBJ2-3 and V is TRBV7-6; TRBD1 aligns across 7 bases. This CDR3 spans 15 amino acids. Trimming cost V 5 bases and J 2 bases; bases outside gene matches: 7. The germline gives CDR1 SGHVS, CDR2 FNYEAQ. This chain's CDR3 is CASSLQGRNTDTQYF. DNA of the CDR3: TGTGCCAGCAGCCTACAGGGGCGGAACACAGATACGCAGTATTTT. Full variable domain (rest looked up from reference TRBV7-6 and TRBJ2-3): GAGVSQSPRYKVTKRGQDVALRCDPISGHVSLYWYRQALGQGPEFLTYFNYEAQQDKSGLPNDRFSAERPEGSISTLTIQRTEQRDSAMYRCASSLQGRNTDTQYFGPGTRLTVL.